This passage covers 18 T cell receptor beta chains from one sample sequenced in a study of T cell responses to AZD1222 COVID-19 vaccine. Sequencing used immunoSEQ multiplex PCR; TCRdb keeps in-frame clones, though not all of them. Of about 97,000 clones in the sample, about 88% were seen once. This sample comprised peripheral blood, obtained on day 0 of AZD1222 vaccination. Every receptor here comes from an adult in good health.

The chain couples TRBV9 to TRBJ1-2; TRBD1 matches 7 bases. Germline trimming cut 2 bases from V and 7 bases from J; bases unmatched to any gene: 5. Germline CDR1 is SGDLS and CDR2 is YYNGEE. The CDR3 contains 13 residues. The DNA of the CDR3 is TGTGCCAGCAGCGTTGGTCAGGGGGTTGGCTACACCTTC. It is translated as CASSVGQGVGYTF.

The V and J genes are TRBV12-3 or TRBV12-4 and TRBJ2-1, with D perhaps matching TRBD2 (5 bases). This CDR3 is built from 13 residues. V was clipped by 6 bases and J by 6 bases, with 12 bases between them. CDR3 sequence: CASRVRDPNEQFF. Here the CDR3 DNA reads TGTGCCAGCAGGGTTCGGGATCCCAATGAGCAGTTCTTC.

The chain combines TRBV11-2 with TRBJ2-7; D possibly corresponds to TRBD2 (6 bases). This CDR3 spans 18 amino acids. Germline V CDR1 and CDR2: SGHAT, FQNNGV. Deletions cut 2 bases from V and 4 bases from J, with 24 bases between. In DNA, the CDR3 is TGTGCCAGCAGCTTATCATTCGGGGGAGGACATCAAAGGTACGAGCAGTACTTC. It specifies CASSLSFGGGHQRYEQYF.

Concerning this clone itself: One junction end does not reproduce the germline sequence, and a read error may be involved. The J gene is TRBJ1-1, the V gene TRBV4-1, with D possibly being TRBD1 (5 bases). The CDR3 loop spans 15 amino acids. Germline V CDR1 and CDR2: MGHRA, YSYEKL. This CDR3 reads CASSQDQGPNTEAFF. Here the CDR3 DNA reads TGCGCCAGCAGTCAAGATCAGGGCCCGAACACTGAAGCTTTCTTT.

The CDR3, as DNA: TGTGCCTGGGGCCGGGGGCTGGGACAGCCCCAGCATTTT. Translated: CAWGRGLGQPQHF. The genes are TRBV30 and TRBJ1-5; D may be TRBD1 (6 bases). V lost 5 bases and J 7 bases, leaving 15 bases between the germline ends. Per the germline V gene, CDR1 is GTSNPN and CDR2 is SVGIG (reference sequence). The length of the CDR3 is 13 residues.

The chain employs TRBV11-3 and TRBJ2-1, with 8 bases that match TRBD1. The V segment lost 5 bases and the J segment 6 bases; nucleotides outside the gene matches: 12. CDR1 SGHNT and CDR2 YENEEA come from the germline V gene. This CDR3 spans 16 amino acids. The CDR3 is CASSKTGTGYSNEQFF. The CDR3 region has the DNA TGTGCCAGCAGCAAGACCGGGACAGGCTATTCCAATGAGCAGTTCTTC. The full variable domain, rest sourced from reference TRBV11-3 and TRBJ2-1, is EAGVVQSPRYKIIEKKQPVAFWCNPISGHNTLYWYLQNLGQGPELLIRYENEEAVDDSQLPKDRFSAERLKGVDSTLKIQPAELGDSAVYLCASSKTGTGYSNEQFFGPGTRLTVL.

CDR3: CASSYRTSGGPGELFF. As DNA, the CDR3 is TGTGCCAGCAGTTACAGGACTAGCGGGGGGCCCGGGGAGCTGTTTTTT. V and J are TRBV6-2 or TRBV6-3 and TRBJ2-2, with 14 bases fitting TRBD2. The CDR3 length is 16 residues. The V segment lost 2 bases and the J segment 6 bases; nucleotides outside the gene matches: 2. CDR1 MNHEY and CDR2 SVGEGT come from the germline V gene.

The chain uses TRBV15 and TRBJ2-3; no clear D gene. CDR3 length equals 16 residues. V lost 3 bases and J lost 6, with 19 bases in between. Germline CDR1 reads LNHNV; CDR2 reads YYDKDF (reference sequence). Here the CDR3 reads CATSRDALVGGDTQYF. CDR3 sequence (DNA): TGTGCCACCAGCAGGGACGCTCTAGTGGGTGGGGATACGCAGTATTTT.

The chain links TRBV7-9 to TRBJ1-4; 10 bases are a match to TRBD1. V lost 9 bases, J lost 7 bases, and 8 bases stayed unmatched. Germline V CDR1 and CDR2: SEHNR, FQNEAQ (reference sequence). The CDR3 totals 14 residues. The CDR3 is CASSRDRGSEKLFF. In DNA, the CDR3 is TGTGCCAGTAGCCGGGACAGGGGTAGTGAAAAACTGTTTTTT.

Written as DNA, the CDR3 is TGTGCCAGCAGCCAAGACGGTGGAGGGCAGCCAAACATTCAGTACTTC. It yields the protein CASSQDGGGQPNIQYF. V usage is TRBV3-1 (or the pseudogene TRBV3-2) and J usage is TRBJ2-4, with a tentative D call TRBD2 (6 bases). The CDR3 loop spans 16 amino acids. Trimming pared 0 bases from V and 6 bases from J, leaving 15 bases between. Germline V gives CDR1 LGHDT, CDR2 YNNKEL (reference sequence).

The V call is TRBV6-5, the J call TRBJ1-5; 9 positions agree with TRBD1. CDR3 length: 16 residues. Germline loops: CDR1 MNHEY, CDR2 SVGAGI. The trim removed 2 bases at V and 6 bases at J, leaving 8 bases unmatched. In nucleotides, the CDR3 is TGTGCCAGCAGTTACGGGGGACAGGGAATAGGTCAGCCCCAGCATTTT. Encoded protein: CASSYGGQGIGQPQHF.

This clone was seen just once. The CDR3 DNA reads TGTGCCAGCAGCTTATCGGGACATTACTATGGCTACACCTTC. Translated: CASSLSGHYYGYTF. The chain uses TRBV7-9 and TRBJ1-2, with D perhaps matching TRBD1 (6 bases). V was cut by 2 bases and J by 3 bases, with 10 bases left in between. There are 14 residues in the CDR3. Germline values: CDR1 SEHNR, CDR2 FQNEAQ (reference sequence).

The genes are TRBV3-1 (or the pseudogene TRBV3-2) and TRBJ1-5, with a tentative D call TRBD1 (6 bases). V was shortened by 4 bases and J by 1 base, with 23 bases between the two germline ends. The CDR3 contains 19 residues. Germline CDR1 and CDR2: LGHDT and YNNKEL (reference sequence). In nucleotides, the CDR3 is TGTGCCAGCAGCCCCTTTGGGGGGGCGCGTTCGGGAAGCAATCAGCCCCAGCATTTT. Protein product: CASSPFGGARSGSNQPQHF.

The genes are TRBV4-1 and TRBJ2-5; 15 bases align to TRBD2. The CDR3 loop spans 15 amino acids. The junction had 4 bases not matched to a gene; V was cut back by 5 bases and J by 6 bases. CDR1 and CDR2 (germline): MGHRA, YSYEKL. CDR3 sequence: CASSRGLAGGKTQYF. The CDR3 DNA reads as TGCGCCAGCAGCAGAGGACTAGCGGGGGGGAAGACCCAGTACTTC.

CDR3 loop: CASSAHQGGVIVQYF. CDR3 nucleotide sequence: TGTGCCAGCAGCGCACATCAAGGGGGAGTTATAGTGCAGTACTTC. The chain carries TRBV9 and TRBJ2-7; D possibly corresponds to TRBD1 (6 bases). The length of the CDR3 is 15 residues. The V end was cut by 3 bases, the J end by 9 bases, with 22 bases between. CDR1 and CDR2 (germline): SGDLS, YYNGEE.

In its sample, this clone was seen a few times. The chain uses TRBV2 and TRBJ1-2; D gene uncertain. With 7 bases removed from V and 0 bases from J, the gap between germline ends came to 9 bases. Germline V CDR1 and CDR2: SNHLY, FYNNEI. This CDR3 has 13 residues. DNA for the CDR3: TGTGCCAGCAAAGGCACCGCTAACTATGGCTACACCTTC. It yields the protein CASKGTANYGYTF.

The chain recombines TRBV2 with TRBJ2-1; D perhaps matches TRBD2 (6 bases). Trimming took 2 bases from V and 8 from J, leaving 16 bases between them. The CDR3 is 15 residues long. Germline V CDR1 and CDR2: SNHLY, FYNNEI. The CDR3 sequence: CASSEPGLRNHEQFF. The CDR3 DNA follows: TGTGCCAGCAGTGAACCGGGACTCCGTAACCATGAGCAGTTCTTC.

The CDR3 nucleotides are TGTGCCAGCAGCCAAGGGACAGTCTATGGCTACACCTTC. Protein: CASSQGTVYGYTF. The rearrangement links TRBV3-1 (or the pseudogene TRBV3-2) to TRBJ1-2, with D tentatively TRBD1 (6 bases). The CDR3 has 13 amino acids. V was trimmed by 1 base and J by 4 bases, leaving 7 bases between them. Germline V lookup: CDR1 LGHDT, CDR2 YNNKEL (reference sequence).